These T cell receptor beta chains were read from a single sample in a study of Ad26.COV2.S vaccination and SARS-CoV-2 variants. Sequencing was performed with immunoSEQ multiplex PCR; in TCRdb, only in-frame clones are kept and a portion is missing. This table holds 200,000 to 300,000 clones, around 88% found once. The sequencing used peripheral blood, collected in a trial of Ad26.COV2.S vaccine versus placebo. The receptors stem from a person between 18 and 65 years old who received the Ad26.COV2.S COVID-19 vaccine or a placebo. Each CDR3 is given with its conserved first and last residue. A D gene is named only where the DNA matches it firmly. Not all rows give a size; the values are once, few, many and, for expanded clones, a class.

TRBJ1-5 . 13 . TRBV12-3/TRBV12-4 CASSSQGNQPQHF TGTGCCAGCAGCTCACAAGGAAATCAGCCCCAGCATTTT
TRBJ1-5 TRBD1 15 . TRBV30 CAWSAHTGGNQPQHF TGTGCCTGGAGTGCCCATACAGGGGGCAATCAGCCCCAGCATTTT
TRBJ1-2 . 11 few TRBV7-2 CASSLRSGYTF TGTGCCAGCAGCTTACGTTCCGGCTACACCTTC
TRBJ2-1 TRBD2 15 . TRBV27 CASSTTSGIVDEQFF TGTGCCAGCAGTACGACTAGCGGGATAGTCGATGAGCAGTTCTTC
TRBJ1-2 . 14 . TRBV7-2 CASSPGGSNYGYTF TGTGCCAGCAGCCCCGGGGGTTCTAACTATGGCTACACCTTC
TRBJ1-1 . 13 . TRBV7-6 CASSSQGATEAFF TGTGCCAGCAGCTCACAGGGAGCAACTGAAGCTTTCTTT
TRBJ2-7 . 13 . TRBV10-3 CAISEDSTLEQYF TGTGCCATCAGTGAGGACAGTACTTTGGAGCAGTACTTC
TRBJ2-5 . 17 . TRBV19 CASSIRDRQGPKETQYF TGTGCCAGTAGTATTAGGGACCGGCAGGGGCCAAAGGAGACCCAGTACTTC
TRBJ2-2 TRBD2 20 . TRBV19 CASSMVWGKRASGSPGELFF TGTGCCAGTAGTATGGTGTGGGGGAAAAGGGCTAGCGGGAGCCCCGGGGAGCTGTTTTTT
TRBJ2-3 . 16 . TRBV18 CASSPGTLVSTDTQYF TGTGCCAGCTCACCCGGGACACTAGTGAGCACAGATACGCAGTATTTT
TRBJ2-7 TRBD1 15 few TRBV3-1/TRBV3-2 CASSYRDRGSYEQYF TGTGCCAGCAGCTACAGGGACAGGGGATCCTACGAGCAGTACTTC
TRBJ1-3 . 15 . TRBV6-5 CASSYRATSGNTIYF TGTGCCAGCAGTTACAGGGCGACCTCTGGAAACACCATATATTTT
TRBJ2-2 . 13 . TRBV24-1 CATSGWNTGELFF TGTGCCACCAGTGGGTGGAACACCGGGGAGCTGTTTTTT
TRBJ1-4 . 19 once TRBV11-3 CASSLDRGYDTSTNEKLFF TGTGCCAGCAGCTTAGATAGAGGGTACGACACCTCAACTAATGAAAAACTGTTTTTT
TRBJ2-3 TRBD2 16 . TRBV9 CASSARTSGSVHTQYF TGTGCCAGCAGCGCCCGGACTAGCGGGAGCGTACATACGCAGTATTTT
TRBJ1-5 . 14 . TRBV30 CAWSRNRNNQPQHF TGTGCCTGGAGTCGGAACAGGAACAATCAGCCCCAGCATTTT
TRBJ1-2 . 12 . TRBV5-4 CASSFGDYGYTF TGTGCCAGCAGCTTTGGAGACTATGGCTACACCTTC
TRBJ2-3 TRBD1 15 . TRBV24-1 CATSDRGPTTDTQYF TGTGCCACCAGTGACAGGGGGCCGACCACAGATACGCAGTATTTT
TRBJ2-1 TRBD2 15 few TRBV20-1 CSASRLAGIYNEQFF TGCAGTGCTAGTCGACTAGCGGGCATCTACAATGAGCAGTTCTTC
TRBJ2-3 . 18 . TRBV11-2 CASSFGTSRISSTDTQYF TGTGCCAGCAGCTTCGGGACAAGTAGGATTTCTAGCACAGATACGCAGTATTTT
TRBJ2-1 . 12 once TRBV7-9 CASSLARGEEFF TGTGCCAGCAGCTTAGCTCGCGGGGAAGAGTTCTTC
TRBJ1-5 . 15 . TRBV19 CASSIARGGNQPQHF TGTGCCAGTAGTATAGCTAGGGGAGGTAATCAGCCCCAGCATTTT
TRBJ1-5 . 14 . TRBV11-2 CASSSRQTNQPQHF TGTGCCAGCAGCTCCAGACAGACCAATCAGCCCCAGCATTTT
TRBJ2-7 . 15 few TRBV5-6 CASSETLGTTYEQYF TGTGCCAGCAGCGAAACTTTGGGAACCACCTACGAGCAGTACTTC
TRBJ2-7 . 13 few TRBV12-3/TRBV12-4 CASTRTQAGKKNF TGTGCCAGCACCCGAACCCAGGCAGGGAAAAAGAACTTC
TRBJ1-2 . 13 . TRBV6-5 CASRQRINYGYTF TGTGCCAGCAGACAACGAATAAACTATGGCTACACCTTC
TRBJ1-5 . 16 once TRBV5-8 CASSPGLGPSNQPQHF TGTGCCAGCAGCCCCGGTTTGGGACCCAGCAATCAGCCCCAGCATTTT
TRBJ1-2 . 13 . TRBV6-5 CASNQWDTYGYTF TGTGCCAGCAATCAGTGGGACACCTATGGCTACACCTTC
TRBJ2-3 TRBD2 16 few TRBV6-2/TRBV6-3 CASSSGLAAPTDTQYF TGTGCCAGCAGTTCGGGACTAGCGGCACCCACAGATACGCAGTATTTT
TRBJ2-3 TRBD2 15 . TRBV9 CASSLSGGETDTQYF TGTGCCAGCAGCCTAAGCGGGGGAGAAACAGATACGCAGTATTTT
TRBJ2-1 TRBD1 15 . TRBV2 CASSRDRPSYNEQFF TGTGCCAGCAGCCGGGACAGGCCCTCCTACAATGAGCAGTTCTTC